The 13 T cell receptor beta chains given below trace back to one sample, sequenced in a study of T cell responses to AZD1222 COVID-19 vaccine. Method: immunoSEQ multiplex PCR; TCRdb's copy keeps in-frame clones and lacks some. In the table there are just under 90,000 clones, about 90% of which are singletons. The sample was peripheral blood, taken on day 0 of MenACWY control vaccination. Receptors were obtained from an adult in good health.

The rearrangement links TRBV11-2 to TRBJ2-2; 9 nucleotides agree with TRBD1. The CDR3 is 16 amino acids. Germline assignment: CDR1 SGHAT and CDR2 FQNNGV. After removal of 5 bases from V and 3 bases from J, the junction contained 7 bases not matched to a gene. CDR3 in DNA: TGTGCCAGCAGCCAACAGGGGGCGCGGGACACCGGGGAGCTGTTTTTT. Amino acids: CASSQQGARDTGELFF.

This chain uses TRBV6-6 with TRBJ1-6, with D unclear. Looked up from germline, CDR1 is MNHNY and CDR2 is SVGAGI (reference sequence). V lost 5 bases and J lost 4, with 9 bases in between. The CDR3 spans 14 residues. CDR3 DNA: TGTGCCAGCAGTACGGGGAATTATAATTCACCCCTCCACTTT. It yields the protein CASSTGNYNSPLHF.

The chain couples TRBV9 to TRBJ1-2; D possibly corresponds to TRBD1 (6 bases). The CDR3 consists of 15 residues. V lost 5 bases and J lost 1, with 15 bases in between. Looked up from germline, CDR1 is SGDLS and CDR2 is YYNGEE. The CDR3 coding sequence is TGTGCCAGCAGGGATACAGGGAGCTTTAACTATGGCTACACCTTC. Protein product: CASRDTGSFNYGYTF.

This clone was seen only a few times. The genes are TRBV5-1 and TRBJ1-1, with TRBD1 identical over 8 bases. Germline V gene data show CDR1 as SGHRS and CDR2 as YFSETQ. CDR3 length equals 14 residues. V lost 4 bases and J lost 1; bases outside the gene matches: 3. The CDR3 protein is CASSPQGGNTEAFF. The CDR3 DNA follows: TGCGCCAGCAGCCCACAGGGGGGGAACACTGAAGCTTTCTTT.

The chain is built from TRBV30 and TRBJ1-6, with TRBD1 matching over 7 bases. The ends lost 0 bases at V and 10 bases at J; junction bases unmatched: 18. In germline, CDR1 is GTSNPN, CDR2 SVGIG (reference sequence). The CDR3 totals 18 residues. CDR3 loop: CAWSVPLPRQGAESPLHF. In DNA form, the CDR3 reads TGTGCCTGGAGTGTACCTCTCCCGCGACAGGGCGCGGAGTCACCCCTCCACTTT.

This chain uses TRBV19 with TRBJ1-5; D is unresolved. The V gene's germline CDR1 is LNHDA and CDR2 SQIVND (reference sequence). The CDR3 totals 14 residues. V lost 0 bases and J lost 5, with 8 bases in between. CDR3 residues: CASSIEAVDQPQHF. The CDR3 DNA reads as TGTGCCAGTAGTATAGAGGCGGTCGATCAGCCCCAGCATTTT.

V is TRBV9 and J is TRBJ1-2, with D perhaps matching TRBD1 (5 bases). Trimming left V 0 bases short and J 6 bases short, with 18 bases between. This CDR3 contains 16 residues. In germline, CDR1 is SGDLS, CDR2 YYNGEE. The CDR3 nucleotides are TGTGCCAGCAGCGTAGGGGTAACCGGCAGGGAGGATGGCTACACCTTC. It is translated as CASSVGVTGREDGYTF. The full variable domain, rest sourced from reference TRBV9 and TRBJ1-2, is DSGVTQTPKHLITATGQRVTLRCSPRSGDLSVYWYQQSLDQGLQFLIQYYNGEERAKGNILERFSAQQFPDLHSELNLSSLELGDSALYFCASSVGVTGREDGYTFGSGTRLTVV.

The V and J genes are TRBV7-3 and TRBJ2-3, with 7 nucleotides matching TRBD2. Trimming took 2 bases from V and 0 from J; bases not matched to a gene: 2. The CDR3 runs to 15 residues. Looked up from germline, CDR1 is SGHTA and CDR2 is FQGTGA. The CDR3 region is CASSLGRGSTDTQYF. CDR3 sequence (DNA): TGTGCCAGCAGCTTAGGGCGGGGGAGCACAGATACGCAGTATTTT.

V is TRBV5-4 and J is TRBJ2-7; a weak D match, TRBD1 (6 bases). Per the germline V gene, CDR1 is SGHNT and CDR2 is YYREEE (reference sequence). The length of the CDR3 is 14 residues. Trimming stripped 5 bases from V and 5 bases from J, with 17 bases between. As DNA, the CDR3 is TGTGCCAGCAGGCGAGTGGACAGAGAGAACGAGCAGTACTTC. Its protein is CASRRVDRENEQYF. Full variable domain (outside the CDR3, taken from reference TRBV5-4 and TRBJ2-7): ETGVTQSPTHLIKTRGQQVTLRCSSQSGHNTVSWYQQALGQGPQFIFQYYREEENGRGNFPPRFSGLQFPNYSSELNVNALELDDSALYLCASRRVDRENEQYFGPGTRLTVT.

V gene TRBV6-5 combines with J gene TRBJ1-2; D call uncertain. CDR1 and CDR2 from the germline V gene are MNHEY and SVGAGI. The CDR3 loop spans 16 amino acids. Trimming stripped 4 bases from V and 4 bases from J, with 19 bases between. CDR3 nucleotide sequence: TGTGCCAGCAGTTCGACTCCGGATAGGGCTGTCTATGGCTACACCTTC. It yields the protein CASSSTPDRAVYGYTF.

V and J are TRBV4-3 and TRBJ2-1; tentatively, D is TRBD1 or TRBD2 (5 bases each). CDR1 is LGHNA, CDR2 YSLEER, per germline. The CDR3 has 14 residues. V lost 0 bases, J lost 10 bases, and 13 bases lay in between. The CDR3 nucleotides are TGCGCCAGCAGCCAAGATTGGGGCAGGGACGAGCAGTTCTTC. This encodes CASSQDWGRDEQFF.

This sequence joins TRBV7-9 and TRBJ1-3, with D uncertain. Looked up from germline, CDR1 is SEHNR and CDR2 is FQNEAQ (reference sequence). The V and J ends lost 0 bases and 7 bases respectively, with 1 base between them. The CDR3 sequence is 11 residues long. The CDR3 DNA is TGTGCCAGCAGCTTAGCGAACACCATATATTTT. Protein product: CASSLANTIYF. The entire variable domain, with the rest obtained from reference TRBV7-9 and TRBJ1-3, is as follows: DTGVSQNPRHKITKRGQNVTFRCDPISEHNRLYWYRQTLGQGPEFLTYFQNEAQLEKSRLLSDRFSAERPKGSFSTLEIQRTEQGDSAMYLCASSLANTIYFGEGSWLTVV.

This chain connects TRBV9 to TRBJ1-1, with 12 bases fitting TRBD1. This CDR3 spans 15 amino acids. Trimming at V came to 3 bases and at J to 4 bases, leaving 4 bases not matched to a gene. CDR1 is SGDLS and CDR2 is YYNGEE in the germline V gene. CDR3 sequence (DNA): TGTGCCAGCAGCGCGGGGACAGGGGGCACCACTGAAGCTTTCTTT. Protein product: CASSAGTGGTTEAFF.